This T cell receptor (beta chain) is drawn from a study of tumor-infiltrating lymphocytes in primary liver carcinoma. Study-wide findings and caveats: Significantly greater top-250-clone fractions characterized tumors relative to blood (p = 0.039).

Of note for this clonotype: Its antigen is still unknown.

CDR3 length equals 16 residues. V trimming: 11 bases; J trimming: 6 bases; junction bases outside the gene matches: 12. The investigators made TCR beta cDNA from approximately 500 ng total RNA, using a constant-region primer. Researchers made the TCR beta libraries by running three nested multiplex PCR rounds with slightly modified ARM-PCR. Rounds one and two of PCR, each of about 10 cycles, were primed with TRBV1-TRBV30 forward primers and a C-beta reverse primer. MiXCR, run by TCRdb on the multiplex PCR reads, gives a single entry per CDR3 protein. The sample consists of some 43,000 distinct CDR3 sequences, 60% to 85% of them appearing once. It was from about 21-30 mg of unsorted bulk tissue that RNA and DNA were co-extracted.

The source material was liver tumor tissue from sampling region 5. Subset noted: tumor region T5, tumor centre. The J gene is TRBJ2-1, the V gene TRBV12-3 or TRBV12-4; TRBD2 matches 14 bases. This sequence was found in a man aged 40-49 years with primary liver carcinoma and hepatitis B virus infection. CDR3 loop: CAGSPFGLAGGNEQFF. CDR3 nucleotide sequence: TGTGCCGGTAGCCCCTTCGGACTAGCGGGGGGCAATGAGCAGTTCTTC.